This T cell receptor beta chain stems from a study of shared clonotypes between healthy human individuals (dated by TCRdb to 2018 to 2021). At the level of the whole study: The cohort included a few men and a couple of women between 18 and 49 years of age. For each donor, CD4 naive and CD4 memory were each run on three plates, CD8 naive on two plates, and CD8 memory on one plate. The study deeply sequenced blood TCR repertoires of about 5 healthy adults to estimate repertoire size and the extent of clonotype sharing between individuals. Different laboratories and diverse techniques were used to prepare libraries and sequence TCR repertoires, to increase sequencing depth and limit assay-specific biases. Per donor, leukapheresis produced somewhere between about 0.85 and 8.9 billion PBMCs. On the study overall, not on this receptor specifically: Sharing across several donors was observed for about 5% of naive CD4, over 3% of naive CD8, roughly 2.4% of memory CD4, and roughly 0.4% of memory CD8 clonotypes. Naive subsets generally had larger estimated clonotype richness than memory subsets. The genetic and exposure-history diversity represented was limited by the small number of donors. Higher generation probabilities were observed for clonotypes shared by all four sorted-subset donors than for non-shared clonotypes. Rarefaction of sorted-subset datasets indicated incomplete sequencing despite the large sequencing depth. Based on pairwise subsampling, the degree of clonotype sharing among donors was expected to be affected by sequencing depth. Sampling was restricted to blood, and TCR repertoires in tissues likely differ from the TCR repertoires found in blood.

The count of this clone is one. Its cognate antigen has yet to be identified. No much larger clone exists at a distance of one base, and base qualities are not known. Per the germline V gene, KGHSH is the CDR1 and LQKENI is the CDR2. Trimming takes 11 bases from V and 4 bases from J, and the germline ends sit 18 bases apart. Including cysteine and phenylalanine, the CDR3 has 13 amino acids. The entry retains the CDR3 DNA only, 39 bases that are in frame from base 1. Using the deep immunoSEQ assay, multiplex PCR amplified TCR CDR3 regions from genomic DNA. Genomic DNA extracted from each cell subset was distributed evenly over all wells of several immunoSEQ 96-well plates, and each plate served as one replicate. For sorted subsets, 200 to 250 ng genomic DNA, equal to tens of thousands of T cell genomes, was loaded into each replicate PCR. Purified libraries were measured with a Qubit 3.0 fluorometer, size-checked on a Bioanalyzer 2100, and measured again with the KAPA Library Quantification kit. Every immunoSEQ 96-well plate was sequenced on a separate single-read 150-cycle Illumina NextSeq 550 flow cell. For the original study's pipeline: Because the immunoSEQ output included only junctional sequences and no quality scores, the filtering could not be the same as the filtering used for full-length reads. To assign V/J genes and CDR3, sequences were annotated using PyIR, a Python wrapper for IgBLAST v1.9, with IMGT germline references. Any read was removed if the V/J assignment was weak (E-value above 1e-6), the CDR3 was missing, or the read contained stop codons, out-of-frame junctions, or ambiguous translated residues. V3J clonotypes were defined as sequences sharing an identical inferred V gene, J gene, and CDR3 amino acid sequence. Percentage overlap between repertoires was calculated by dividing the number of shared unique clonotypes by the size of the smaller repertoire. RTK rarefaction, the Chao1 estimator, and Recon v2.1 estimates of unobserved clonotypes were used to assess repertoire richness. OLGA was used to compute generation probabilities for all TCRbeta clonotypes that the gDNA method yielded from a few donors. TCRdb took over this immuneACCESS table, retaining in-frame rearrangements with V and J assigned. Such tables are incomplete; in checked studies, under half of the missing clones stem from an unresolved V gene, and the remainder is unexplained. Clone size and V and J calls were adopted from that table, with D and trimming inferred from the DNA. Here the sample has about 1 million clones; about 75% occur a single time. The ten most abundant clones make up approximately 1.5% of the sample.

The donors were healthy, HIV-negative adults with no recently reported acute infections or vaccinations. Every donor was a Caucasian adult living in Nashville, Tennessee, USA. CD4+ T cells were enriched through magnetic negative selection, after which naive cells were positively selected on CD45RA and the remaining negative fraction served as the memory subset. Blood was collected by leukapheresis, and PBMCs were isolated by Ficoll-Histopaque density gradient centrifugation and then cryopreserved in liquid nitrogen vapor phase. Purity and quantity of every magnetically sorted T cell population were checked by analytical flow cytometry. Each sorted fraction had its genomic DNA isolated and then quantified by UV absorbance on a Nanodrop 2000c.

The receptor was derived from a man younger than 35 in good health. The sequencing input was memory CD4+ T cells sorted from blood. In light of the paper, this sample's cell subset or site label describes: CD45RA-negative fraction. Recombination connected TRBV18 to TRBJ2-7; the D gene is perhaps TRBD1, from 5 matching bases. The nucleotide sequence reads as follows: TGTGCCTCCTCTTCGGACACGCTATACGAGCAGTACTTC. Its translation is CASSSDTLYEQYF.